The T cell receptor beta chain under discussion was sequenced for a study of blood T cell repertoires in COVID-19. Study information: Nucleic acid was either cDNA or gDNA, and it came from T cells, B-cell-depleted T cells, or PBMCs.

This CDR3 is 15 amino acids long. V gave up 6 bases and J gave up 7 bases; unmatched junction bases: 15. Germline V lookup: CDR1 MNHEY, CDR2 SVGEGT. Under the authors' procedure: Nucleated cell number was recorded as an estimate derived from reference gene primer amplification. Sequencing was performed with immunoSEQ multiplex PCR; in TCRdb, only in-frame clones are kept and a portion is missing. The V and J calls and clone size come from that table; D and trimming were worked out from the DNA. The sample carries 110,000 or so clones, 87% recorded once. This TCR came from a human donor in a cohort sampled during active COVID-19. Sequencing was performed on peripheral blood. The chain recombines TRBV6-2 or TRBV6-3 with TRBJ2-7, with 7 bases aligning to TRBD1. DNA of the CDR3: TGTGCCAGCAGCTCAACAGGGGCAAAGAGTGTAGAGCAGTACTTC. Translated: CASSSTGAKSVEQYF.